These 5 T cell receptor beta chains were all obtained from the same sample, sequenced in a study of cytomegalovirus exposure and HLA in healthy donors. This PCR relied on a set of 60 Vbeta primers and 13 Jbeta primers. TCRdb's copy holds only in-frame clones and misses some; the assay was immunoSEQ multiplex PCR. The table has approximately 140,000 clones, roughly 85% seen once; the top ten hold approximately 1.1%. The sample was PBMCs. These receptors were obtained from a boy aged 10-17 years in good health and CMV-seronegative.

This rearrangement joins TRBV6-5 to TRBJ1-2; 7 bases line up with TRBD1. Germline values: CDR1 MNHEY, CDR2 SVGAGI. The J segment lost 2 bases and the V segment lost 5 bases, leaving 5 bases of the junction unmatched. The CDR3 contains 14 residues. The CDR3, as DNA: TGTGCCAGCAGTACAGGGGAAGGGAACTATGGCTACACCTTC. Its protein product is CASSTGEGNYGYTF.

This clone showed up just once. The gene calls are TRBV30 and TRBJ2-5; perhaps TRBD1 as D (7 bases). Germline V gives CDR1 GTSNPN, CDR2 SVGIG (reference sequence). This CDR3 spans 15 amino acids. V lost 1 base to trimming and J lost 5 bases, with 17 bases between them. The CDR3 nucleotides read TGTGCCTGGAGTGCGACCCAGGGGGAGGACGAGACCCAGTACTTC. It translates to CAWSATQGEDETQYF.

This chain links TRBV14 with TRBJ2-3; weak D call: TRBD1 (6 bases). Germline lookup yields CDR1 SGHDN and CDR2 FVKESK. Trimming removed 4 bases at V and 5 bases at J, with 13 bases between. The length of the CDR3 is 14 residues. The CDR3 DNA follows: TGTGCCAGCAGCCCCCGACAGGTTCAAGATACGCAGTATTTT. This codes for CASSPRQVQDTQYF. The full variable domain, with the rest looked up from reference TRBV14 and TRBJ2-3, is EAGVTQFPSHSVIEKGQTVTLRCDPISGHDNLYWYRRVMGKEIKFLLHFVKESKQDESGMPNNRFLAERTGGTYSTLKVQPAELEDSGVYFCASSPRQVQDTQYFGPGTRLTVL.

The chain links TRBV5-1 to TRBJ1-2; a possible D gene is TRBD1 (5 bases). V lost 4 bases to trimming and J lost 4 bases, with 11 bases between them. The CDR3 extends over 13 amino acids. Per germline, CDR1 SGHRS and CDR2 YFSETQ. Here the CDR3 reads CASSADSLYGYTF. Written as DNA, the CDR3 is TGCGCCAGCAGCGCCGACAGCCTCTATGGCTACACCTTC.

V and J are TRBV7-2 and TRBJ1-2; D not resolved. The CDR3 is made up of 14 amino acids. Germline V gene sequence: CDR1 SGHTA, CDR2 FQGNSA. V lost 0 bases to trimming and J lost 8 bases, with 13 bases between them. This CDR3 is CASSLASELRGYTF. The CDR3 DNA sequence: TGTGCCAGCAGCTTAGCGTCGGAGTTGAGAGGCTACACCTTC.